Shown below are 7 T cell receptor beta chains from a single sample sequenced in a study of CD8+ T cells in alopecia areata. The sequencing template was cDNA reverse transcribed from extracted RNA. The assay was immunoSEQ multiplex PCR, and TCRdb's table has in-frame clones only and misses some. The sample has about 180,000 clones; over 55% are singletons. The sample consisted of CD4+ T cells sorted from blood, taken at week 0. The receptor set was obtained from a human donor with alopecia areata.

This clone came up once. The J gene is TRBJ1-4, the V gene TRBV4-3; no clear D gene. The CDR3 sequence is 14 residues long. V gave up 5 bases and J gave up 0 bases, with 7 bases separating them. CDR1 and CDR2 from the germline V gene are LGHNA and YSLEER. The CDR3 DNA reads TGCGCCAGCAGCAGAAGTGCAACTAATGAAAAACTGTTTTTT. It yields the protein CASSRSATNEKLFF.

The rearrangement links TRBV29-1 to TRBJ1-2; D gene uncertain. The CDR3 runs to 11 residues. Per the germline V gene, CDR1 is SQVTM and CDR2 is ANQGSEA. The CDR3 sequence is CSAGQAYGYTF. In DNA, the CDR3 is TGCAGTGCTGGCCAGGCCTATGGCTACACCTTC.

The rearrangement uses TRBV7-9 and TRBJ2-1, with D perhaps matching TRBD1 or TRBD2 (6 bases each). CDR3 length equals 13 residues. Germline V gene lookup returns CDR1 SEHNR and CDR2 FQNEAQ (reference sequence). The V end was cut by 2 bases, the J end by 8 bases, with 10 bases between. The CDR3 here is CASSLMGGHEQFF. CDR3 in DNA: TGTGCCAGCAGCTTAATGGGGGGCCATGAGCAGTTCTTC.

V and J are TRBV25-1 and TRBJ1-5; no reliable D call. This CDR3 contains 16 residues. Trimming cost V 2 bases and J 3 bases, with 14 bases left between them. CDR1 and CDR2 from the germline V gene are MGHDK and SYGVNS. As DNA, the CDR3 is TGTGCCAGCAGTGAAAGCAGTGCCATAGACAATCAGCCCCAGCATTTT. Residues: CASSESSAIDNQPQHF. Together with reference TRBV25-1 and TRBJ1-5, the CDR3 gives the full variable domain: EADIYQTPRYLVIGTGKKITLECSQTMGHDKMYWYQQDPGMELHLIHYSYGVNSTEKGDLSSESTVSRIRTEHFPLTLESARPSHTSQYLCASSESSAIDNQPQHFGDGTRLSIL.

This chain uses TRBV19 with TRBJ1-2; TRBD1 is a possible D gene (6 bases). This CDR3 has 14 residues. The V and J ends lost 4 bases and 8 bases respectively, with 17 bases between them. Looked up from germline, CDR1 is LNHDA and CDR2 is SQIVND (reference sequence). The chain's CDR3 is CASSTRTDLTGYTF. In DNA, the CDR3 is TGTGCCAGTAGTACCCGGACAGACCTAACCGGCTACACCTTC.

V and J are TRBV5-1 and TRBJ1-6; D is possibly TRBD1 (5 bases). The CDR3 sequence is 14 residues long. The germline gives CDR1 SGHRS, CDR2 YFSETQ. Trimming cost V 7 bases and J 10 bases, with 18 bases left between them. CDR3 loop: CASRRAGEESPLHF. CDR3 nucleotide sequence: TGCGCCAGCCGACGGGCGGGGGAGGAGTCACCCCTCCACTTT.

This clone was detected only once. This sequence joins TRBV30 and TRBJ2-5; D is unclear. V lost 8 bases and J 7 bases, leaving 14 bases between the germline ends. Germline V lookup: CDR1 GTSNPN, CDR2 SVGIG (reference sequence). The CDR3 length is 11 residues. This chain's CDR3 is CAGITGATQYF. The CDR3 DNA sequence: TGTGCCGGAATCACCGGTGCGACCCAGTACTTC.